Following are 22 T cell receptor beta chains from one sample sequenced in a study of identical twins. TCRdb re-called the 5' RACE reads through MiXCR, storing one row per CDR3 protein. The table lists 450,000 or so distinct CDR3 sequences, approximately 15% of them singletons. The sample was also reused in another study, on yellow fever vaccine responses in identical twins.

Sequencing was performed on CD4+ T cells sorted from blood. These receptors all stem from a woman younger than 35 in good health.

The chain employs TRBV5-1 and TRBJ2-7; either TRBD1 or TRBD2 may supply D (5 bases each). Germline CDR1 is SGHRS and CDR2 is YFSETQ. This CDR3 region has 16 residues. V lost 0 bases and J 0 bases, leaving 13 bases between the germline ends. This CDR3 reads CASSLALGASSYEQYF. In DNA form, the CDR3 reads TGCGCCAGCAGCTTGGCCCTCGGGGCGAGCTCCTACGAGCAGTACTTC.

This chain links TRBV2 with TRBJ2-7, with TRBD1 as a possible D gene (5 bases). The CDR3 totals 13 residues. From germline, CDR1 is SNHLY and CDR2 FYNNEI. Trimming left V 4 bases short and J 7 bases short, with 14 bases between. CDR3: CASSVSTQGEQYF. For the CDR3, the DNA is TGTGCCAGCAGTGTGAGCACCCAGGGAGAGCAGTACTTC.

V usage is TRBV6-1 and J usage is TRBJ2-5, with 7 bases aligning to TRBD2. The CDR3 loop spans 15 amino acids. V dropped 6 bases and J dropped 3; count of bases not matched to a gene: 10. The germline CDR1 and CDR2 sequences are MNHNS and SASEGT. The CDR3 DNA is TGTGCCAGCAGACCGCCAACTAGCGCAAAAGAGACCCAGTACTTC. It translates to CASRPPTSAKETQYF.

This clonotype was seen only a few times. The chain has TRBV6-2 or TRBV6-3 and TRBJ1-5; 10 bases are a match to TRBD1. CDR3 size: 18 residues. The trim removed 2 bases at V and 0 bases at J, leaving 7 bases unmatched. Germline V gene sequence: CDR1 MNHEY, CDR2 SVGEGT. The CDR3 DNA reads as TGTGCCAGCAGTTACGCCGGGACAGGGGCAGGTAGCAATCAGCCCCAGCATTTT. Its protein product is CASSYAGTGAGSNQPQHF.

This clonotype has just a few counts. The chain is built from TRBV7-9 and TRBJ2-1, with 7 bases that match TRBD2. The CDR3 has 12 residues. Losses at the gene ends were 6 bases for V and 10 bases for J; bases not matched to a gene: 6. Per germline, CDR1 SEHNR and CDR2 FQNEAQ (reference sequence). DNA of the CDR3: TGTGCCAGCAGTCCCCCAGCGGGGGAGCAGTTCTTC. Encoded protein: CASSPPAGEQFF.

J is TRBJ2-2 and V is TRBV28; 10 bases align to TRBD1. The CDR3 is made up of 17 amino acids. The germline gives CDR1 MDHEN, CDR2 SYDVKM. J lost 6 bases, V lost 7 bases, and 14 bases had no gene match. CDR3 sequence (DNA): TGTGCCAGCATCTCGGGGGCTAGACAGGGGGCAGCCGGGGAGCTGTTTTTT. The encoded protein is CASISGARQGAAGELFF.

The chain joins TRBV3-1 to TRBJ2-7; the D call may be TRBD1 or TRBD2 (5 bases each). This CDR3 spans 14 amino acids. CDR1 and CDR2 from the germline V gene are LGHDT and YNNKEL (reference sequence). The germline V and J ends were trimmed by 7 bases and 0 bases, with 13 bases remaining between them. The CDR3 DNA sequence: TGTGCCAGCAAGCACGGGGCCCTCTCCTACGAGCAGTACTTC. Encoded protein: CASKHGALSYEQYF.

The rearrangement uses TRBV6-1 and TRBJ2-1, with 8 bases that match TRBD2. CDR3 length: 14 amino acids. CDR1 and CDR2 (germline): MNHNS, SASEGT. V was clipped by 4 bases and J by 4 bases; unmatched bases: 3. In DNA form, the CDR3 reads TGTGCCAGCAGTGTAACTAGCGGATACAATGAGCAGTTCTTC. It is translated as CASSVTSGYNEQFF.

A single count supports this clonotype. This sequence joins TRBV5-4 and TRBJ2-1; 8 bases line up with TRBD1. Germline V gene lookup returns CDR1 SGHNT and CDR2 YYREEE (reference sequence). The trim removed 9 bases at V and 3 bases at J, leaving 8 bases unmatched. This CDR3 has 14 residues. The CDR3, as DNA: TGTGCCACCTATGGGACAGGTTACTACAATGAGCAGTTCTTC. This sequence encodes CATYGTGYYNEQFF.

The rearrangement links TRBV5-1 to TRBJ2-1; 7 bases are a match to TRBD2. Germline V CDR1 and CDR2: SGHRS, YFSETQ. Trimming removed 0 bases from V and 1 base from J; junction bases left unmatched: 4. This CDR3 comprises 16 residues. The CDR3 nucleotides read TGCGCCAGCAGCTTGGGCGACGGGGGGTCCTACAATGAGCAGTTCTTC. Translating it yields CASSLGDGGSYNEQFF.

J is TRBJ2-3 and V is TRBV18; D perhaps matches TRBD2 (5 bases). Trimming took 3 bases from V and 0 from J, leaving 10 bases between them. The CDR3 covers 15 residues. The V gene's germline CDR1 is KGHSH and CDR2 LQKENI. CDR3 sequence: CASSPRWESTDTQYF. The CDR3, as DNA: TGTGCCAGCTCACCGAGATGGGAGAGCACAGATACGCAGTATTTT.

The table lists this clonotype with a few counts. The chain joins TRBV11-2 to TRBJ2-3; the D gene is possibly TRBD2 (7 bases). CDR3 length: 16 residues. The V gene's germline CDR1 is SGHAT and CDR2 FQNNGV. V lost 4 bases, J lost 5 bases, and 19 bases lay in between. Written as DNA, the CDR3 is TGTGCCAGCAGCTGGCAGCGGGGTAGAGGGGGAGATACGCAGTATTTT. Protein: CASSWQRGRGGDTQYF.

Only a few counts were recorded for this clonotype. The chain carries TRBV5-1 and TRBJ2-7; TRBD1 might be the D (6 bases). The germline V gene encodes CDR1 SGHRS and CDR2 YFSETQ. The CDR3 is made up of 15 amino acids. Trimming cost V 5 bases and J 2 bases, with 17 bases left between them. The CDR3 coding sequence is TGCGCCAGCAGAACCCAGACAGGCCAAACCTACGAGCAGTACTTC. Its translation is CASRTQTGQTYEQYF.

This clonotype came up a few times. This rearrangement joins TRBV28 to TRBJ2-6, with D perhaps given as TRBD1 or TRBD2 (6 bases each). This CDR3 is built from 20 residues. Germline V gene sequence: CDR1 MDHEN, CDR2 SYDVKM. The ends were cut back, 4 bases at V and 0 bases at J, with 22 bases in the middle. For the CDR3, the DNA is TGTGCCAGCAGTTCTGTCGCGGCGGGACATTCGAGCTCTGGGGCCAACGTCCTGACTTTC. Translating gives CASSSVAAGHSSSGANVLTF.

This chain connects TRBV6-4 to TRBJ2-1, with a tentative D call TRBD1 (6 bases). The CDR3 is 14 amino acids. Germline CDR1 MRHNA, CDR2 SNTAGT. V lost 4 bases and J lost 6, with 13 bases in between. This chain's CDR3 is CASSVEQGSNEQFF. CDR3 nucleotide sequence: TGTGCCAGCAGTGTGGAACAGGGTTCCAATGAGCAGTTCTTC.

The chain combines TRBV2 with TRBJ1-2; TRBD1 matches 8 bases. From germline, CDR1 is SNHLY and CDR2 FYNNEI. V shed 6 bases, J shed 1 base, and the junction held 7 bases outside the gene matches. The CDR3 sequence is 15 residues long. The CDR3 DNA reads as TGTGCCAGCAGCCCCGGACAGGGAAGTAACTATGGCTACACCTTC. Its translation is CASSPGQGSNYGYTF.

The rearrangement uses TRBV28 and TRBJ1-1, with TRBD1 matching over 7 bases. CDR3 length: 15 residues. Trimming removed 1 base from V and 3 bases from J; junction bases left unmatched: 5. Germline loops: CDR1 MDHEN, CDR2 SYDVKM. Here the CDR3 reads CASSLSAGGYTEAFF. In DNA, the CDR3 is TGTGCCAGCAGTTTATCCGCAGGGGGATACACTGAAGCTTTCTTT.

The sample holds a few counts of this clonotype. The chain employs TRBV28 and TRBJ2-5; TRBD1 aligns across 9 bases. The CDR3 consists of 15 residues. The trim removed 2 bases at V and 4 bases at J, leaving 5 bases unmatched. Germline V gene data show CDR1 as MDHEN and CDR2 as SYDVKM. The CDR3 coding sequence is TGTGCCAGCAGTTTAATGGCGGACAGGGGAGAGACCCAGTACTTC. Its translation: CASSLMADRGETQYF.

This clonotype was detected many times. The chain links TRBV4-2 to TRBJ2-3, with unresolved D. The CDR3 totals 17 residues. Between the trimmed V and J ends, which lost 0 bases and 0 bases, there was a span of 13 bases. Germline V gives CDR1 LGHNA, CDR2 YNFKEQ. The CDR3 spells CASSQDRQSASTDTQYF. The CDR3 region has the DNA TGTGCCAGCAGCCAAGATCGCCAATCAGCAAGCACAGATACGCAGTATTTT.

The rearrangement links TRBV3-1 to TRBJ2-1; the match to TRBD1 covers 11 bases. V shed 4 bases and J 15 bases; nucleotides not matched to a gene: 14. CDR3 length: 15 amino acids. Looked up from germline, CDR1 is LGHDT and CDR2 is YNNKEL (reference sequence). Here the CDR3 reads CASSPIGTGGSGAFF. CDR3 nucleotides: TGTGCCAGCAGCCCGATAGGGACAGGGGGATCGGGAGCGTTCTTC.

This rearrangement joins TRBV6-2 or TRBV6-3 to TRBJ2-7; tentatively, D is TRBD1 or TRBD2 (10 bases each). V was trimmed by 4 bases and J by 4 bases, leaving 26 bases between them. The germline gives CDR1 MNHEY, CDR2 SVGEGT. The length of the CDR3 is 18 residues. The DNA of the CDR3 is TGTGCCAGCAGTTCGGGACAGGGGCTTACTAGCGGGACGTACGAGCAGTACTTC. Protein sequence: CASSSGQGLTSGTYEQYF.

This clonotype has only a few counts. This rearrangement joins TRBV7-9 to TRBJ1-1; D unresolved. The germline V and J ends were trimmed by 2 bases and 5 bases, with 18 bases remaining between them. The CDR3 is 16 residues long. The germline gives CDR1 SEHNR, CDR2 FQNEAQ (reference sequence). Here the CDR3 DNA reads TGTGCCAGCAGCTTAAGTAAGGTCGGTCGAAGGACTGAAGCTTTCTTT. The encoded protein is CASSLSKVGRRTEAFF.